The rows below give T cell receptor beta chains drawn from one sample of a study of vaccination and CD4 T cells after COVID-19. No antigens are known for them. TCRdb re-called the PCR reads with MiXCR, one entry per CDR3 protein. The sample contains fewer than 10,000 distinct CDR3 sequences, 30% to 35% of which appear only once. Sequenced: CD4+ T cells from blood, cultured in vitro. The origin of the receptors is a human donor in good health. Each CDR3 is given with its conserved first and last residue. Fields, in order: J gene, clone size, V gene, D gene, CDR3 DNA, CDR3 protein. The D gene is left open where the match is weak. The size of a clone is reported for some rows only, either as once, few or many, or as a class for expanded clones.

>TRBJ2-7|-|TRBV4-1|TRBD1
TGCGCCAGCAGTCAAACCCCGGGACAGGGGGTTTACGAGCAGTACTTC
CASSQTPGQGVYEQYF
>TRBJ2-5|few|TRBV6-1|TRBD2
TGTGCCAGCAGTGAAAAAGGTAGCGGGAGGGGAGAGACCCAGTACTTC
CASSEKGSGRGETQYF
>TRBJ1-2|-|TRBV5-4|-
TGTGCCAGCAGCTTGGATCGAAGCGGAGGGGACTCCTATGGCTACACCTTC
CASSLDRSGGDSYGYTF
>TRBJ1-1|few|TRBV6-2/TRBV6-3|-
TGTGCCAGCAGTTACAGGTCGTCCGAAGCTTTCTTT
CASSYRSSEAFF
>TRBJ2-1|-|TRBV7-3|-
TGTGCCAGCAGTACAGGACCCCACAATGAGCAGTTCTTC
CASSTGPHNEQFF
>TRBJ2-1|medium-sized|TRBV24-1|TRBD1
TGTGCCACCTCGGGACAGGGGTCCTACAATGAGCAGTTCTTC
CATSGQGSYNEQFF
>TRBJ1-2|-|TRBV28|-
TGTGCCAGCACCATCCAGGGTGGGGGCGACACCTTC
CASTIQGGGDTF
>TRBJ1-5|-|TRBV18|TRBD1
TGTGCCAGCAAAGTGGGAGGGGGCGCCGGTCAGCCCCAGCATTTT
CASKVGGGAGQPQHF
>TRBJ1-2|few|TRBV19|TRBD1
TGTGCCAGCCGGGACAGGGCATACTATGGCTACACCTTC
CASRDRAYYGYTF
>TRBJ2-5|-|TRBV7-3|-
TGTGCCAGCAGCTTTTCGGGGGCACAAGAGACCCAGTACTTC
CASSFSGAQETQYF
>TRBJ1-3|-|TRBV7-2|-
TGTGCCAGCAGCGTCCGGACATCACCTGGAAACACCATATATTTT
CASSVRTSPGNTIYF
>TRBJ1-3|few|TRBV28|-
TGTGCCAGCAGTTTCGTCACAGGAAACACCATATATTTT
CASSFVTGNTIYF
>TRBJ2-5|few|TRBV7-3|-
TGTGCCAGCAGCTTAGTGGGGACGACACAAGAGACCCAGTACTTC
CASSLVGTTQETQYF
>TRBJ2-1|-|TRBV7-2|-
TGTGCCAGCAGCTTCCCAACTAGGTTGACCTACAATGAGCAGTTCTTC
CASSFPTRLTYNEQFF
>TRBJ2-1|-|TRBV11-3|-
TGTGCCAGCAGCTCACGAGGGAGCAGCTACAATGAGCAGTTCTTC
CASSSRGSSYNEQFF
>TRBJ2-1|once|TRBV5-1|TRBD1
TGCGCCAGCAGCTTCGACAGGGGGCTGGTGAATGAGCAGTTCTTC
CASSFDRGLVNEQFF
>TRBJ2-7|few|TRBV29-1|TRBD2
TGCAGCGTTGGACTAGCGGGTAACTACGAGCAGTACTTC
CSVGLAGNYEQYF
>TRBJ2-7|few|TRBV20-1|-
TGCAGTGCCCCAAAACAGGGTGACGAGCAGTACTTC
CSAPKQGDEQYF
>TRBJ1-1|-|TRBV6-2/TRBV6-3|-
TGTGCCAGCAGTCACCCGTCGAACACTGAAGCTTTCTTT
CASSHPSNTEAFF
>TRBJ1-5|few|TRBV6-1|TRBD1
TGTGCCAGCAGACATCAGGACAGGGGGAACAATCAGCCCCAGCATTTT
CASRHQDRGNNQPQHF
>TRBJ2-7|-|TRBV20-1|TRBD1
TGCAGTCCCGGACAGGGGGACCACGAGCAGTACTTC
CSPGQGDHEQYF
>TRBJ1-1|-|TRBV7-3|-
TGTGCCAGCAGCTTGTGGGGGGTGAACACTGAAGCTTTCTTT
CASSLWGVNTEAFF
>TRBJ1-2|few|TRBV28|-
TGTGCCACCACAGGGACGCTTTACTATGGCTACACCTTC
CATTGTLYYGYTF
>TRBJ1-5|-|TRBV19|TRBD1
TGTGCCAGCCGGACAGGTTATAGCAATCAGCCCCAGCATTTT
CASRTGYSNQPQHF
>TRBJ2-7|-|TRBV5-1|-
TGCGCCAGCACCGACGGCATCGAGCAGTACTTC
CASTDGIEQYF
>TRBJ2-5|once|TRBV12-3/TRBV12-4|-
TGTGCCAGCAGTTTGCAGGTACTTCAAGAGACCCAGTACTTC
CASSLQVLQETQYF
>TRBJ2-5|few|TRBV7-2|-
TGTGCCAGCAGCTTCAACAGGCAAGAGACCCAGTACTTC
CASSFNRQETQYF
>TRBJ2-2|-|TRBV7-9|-
TGTGCCAGCAGCTTAGCGGGAGGAAACACCGGGGAGCTGTTTTTT
CASSLAGGNTGELFF
>TRBJ1-5|medium-sized|TRBV20-1|-
TGCAGTGCAGCCCAAGGGACGGAGCAGCCCCAGCATTTT
CSAAQGTEQPQHF
>TRBJ2-7|-|TRBV14|TRBD1
TGTGCCAGCAGCCAGACAGGGCGCTACGAGCAGTACTTC
CASSQTGRYEQYF
>TRBJ2-7|-|TRBV20-1|TRBD2
TGCATTTTAGCGGGAGCTCCCCCGGGCGAGCAGTACTTC
CILAGAPPGEQYF
>TRBJ1-2|few|TRBV20-1|-
TGCAGTGCTATCAGCCCTAACCTGACGCGTGGCTACACCTTC
CSAISPNLTRGYTF
>TRBJ2-3|-|TRBV6-1|TRBD2
TGTGCCAGGTCACTAGCGGGGCGCACAGATACGCAGTATTTT
CARSLAGRTDTQYF
>TRBJ2-5|few|TRBV27|TRBD2
TGTGCCAGCACCGGGACTAGCGGGGAGACCCAGTACTTC
CASTGTSGETQYF
>TRBJ2-5|few|TRBV7-3|-
TGTGCCAGCAGCCCTGACCCTAGGGAGACCCAGTACTTC
CASSPDPRETQYF
>TRBJ2-7|-|TRBV27|TRBD2
TGTGCCAGCAGTTTACTGAGCGGGGGGAGCTCCTACGAGCAGTACTTC
CASSLLSGGSSYEQYF
>TRBJ1-1|few|TRBV7-2|TRBD1
TGTGCCAGCAGCTTAGTGGCAGGGGGAGGTACTGAAGCTTTCTTT
CASSLVAGGGTEAFF
>TRBJ2-7|-|TRBV20-1|TRBD2
TGCAGTGCTAGATGGCTAGCGGGGGGGGTGAGGGAGCAGTACTTC
CSARWLAGGVREQYF
>TRBJ1-2|-|TRBV27|TRBD1
TGTGCCAGCAGTTCCAAACCGACAGGGGGGACCGTCGCTAACTATGGCTACACCTTC
CASSSKPTGGTVANYGYTF
>TRBJ2-7|few|TRBV7-3|TRBD1
TGTGCCAGCAGCCGAACCGGACAGGGCGAGCAGTACTTC
CASSRTGQGEQYF
>TRBJ2-7|few|TRBV20-1|-
TGCAGTGCCAGGGTGCTAGGGGACCTGTACGAGCAGTACTTC
CSARVLGDLYEQYF
>TRBJ1-5|few|TRBV28|-
TGTGCCAGCAAACCCGGGGGTCAGCCCCAGCATTTT
CASKPGGQPQHF
>TRBJ2-5|-|TRBV12-3/TRBV12-4|-
TGTGCCAGCAGCTTTAGTTCCTCCTCCGGGACCCAGTACTTC
CASSFSSSSGTQYF
>TRBJ2-4|-|TRBV20-1|TRBD1
TGCAGTGCTTCACGGGACAGGGCTCAATTGGCCAAAAACATTCAGTACTTC
CSASRDRAQLAKNIQYF
>TRBJ2-3|-|TRBV6-1|-
TGTGCCAGCAGTGCAGATACGCAGTATTTT
CASSADTQYF
>TRBJ1-2|medium-sized|TRBV2|-
TGTGCCAGCAGTGCCATCCGGGATGCCGCCCGTCACACCTTC
CASSAIRDAARHTF
>TRBJ2-1|few|TRBV10-3|TRBD1
TGTGCCACCCGACAGGGTCCTCCCAATGAGCAGTTCTTC
CATRQGPPNEQFF
>TRBJ2-5|-|TRBV7-9|-
TGTGCCAGCAGCTTATTCAGGGAAGAGACCCAGTACTTC
CASSLFREETQYF
>TRBJ1-2|few|TRBV1|-
TGCACCAGCAGCCGCCTGGGACTCCCGGGAGCCCATGGCTACACCTTC
CTSSRLGLPGAHGYTF
>TRBJ1-2|few|TRBV7-2|-
TGTGCCAGCAGCTTAGTCCCCACAGGCCTAGCTAACTATGGCTACACCTTC
CASSLVPTGLANYGYTF
>TRBJ1-1|-|TRBV20-1|TRBD1
TGCAGCCCTGGACAGGGAGAGGTTCACACTGAAGCTTTCTTT
CSPGQGEVHTEAFF
>TRBJ1-2|medium-sized|TRBV6-2/TRBV6-3|-
TGTGCCAGCAGTAACGACAGGCCCGGAGAGTATGGCTACACCTTC
CASSNDRPGEYGYTF